The rows below give T cell receptor beta chains drawn from one sample of a study of T cells after yellow fever vaccination. One entry per CDR3 protein, called by TCRdb with MiXCR from the 5' RACE reads. The sample lists 450,000 to 650,000 distinct CDR3 sequences; 13% were seen once. Material: PBMCs, obtained on the day of the yellow fever booster vaccination. The receptor source for this set is a man aged 25-45 years who received the YFV17D yellow fever vaccine. The CDR3 runs from the conserved cysteine through the conserved F or W. Each record gives: clone size, J gene, V gene, D gene, CDR3 DNA, CDR3 protein. The D gene is left open where the match is weak. Not all rows give a size; the values are once, few, many and, for expanded clones, a class.

>few|TRBJ1-2|TRBV5-1|NA
TGCGCCAGCATGGGGTCCCGCGGCTACACCTTC
CASMGSRGYTF
>NA|TRBJ2-1|TRBV7-8|NA
TGTGCCAGCGCGGTGGCAGGGACTGGGTATGAGCAGTTCTTC
CASAVAGTGYEQFF
>once|TRBJ2-2|TRBV5-5|NA
TGTGCCAGGGACCCCGCGCGCACCGGGGAGCTGTTTTTT
CARDPARTGELFF
>many|TRBJ2-7|TRBV18|TRBD1
TGTGCCAGCTCACCACCCGGACAGGGAGGTTACGAGCAGTACTTC
CASSPPGQGGYEQYF
>NA|TRBJ2-1|TRBV5-4|TRBD2
TGTGCCAGCAGCGGGGGACTAGCGGCCTCCTACAATGAGCAGTTCTTC
CASSGGLAASYNEQFF
>NA|TRBJ1-2|TRBV7-3|NA
TGTGCCAGCAGCTTAGAAGGGCAGGGTGAGGAGGATGGCTACACCTTC
CASSLEGQGEEDGYTF
>few|TRBJ2-1|TRBV5-5|NA
TGTGCCAGCAGCTTGGAAGGGTATTTTGGGAATGAGCAGTTCTTC
CASSLEGYFGNEQFF
>few|TRBJ2-5|TRBV7-6|TRBD2
TGTGCCAGCAGCTCCACCTCCGTAGCGGGGACCCAGTACTTC
CASSSTSVAGTQYF
>many|TRBJ2-1|TRBV20-1|NA
TGCAGTGCTACGCGCTCCTACAATGAGCAGTTCTTC
CSATRSYNEQFF
>few|TRBJ2-5|TRBV20-1|TRBD2
TGCAGTGCTAGTATTTTACAGTTCGGCCTAGCGGGAGGGGAGGAGACCCAGTACTTC
CSASILQFGLAGGEETQYF
>few|TRBJ2-1|TRBV9|TRBD2
TGTGCCAGCAGCGGGACTAGCGGGAGATCCAATGAGCAGTTCTTC
CASSGTSGRSNEQFF
>NA|TRBJ2-7|TRBV20-1|NA
TGCAGTGCTACCTTCGGGGACTCCTCCTACGAGCAGTACTTC
CSATFGDSSYEQYF
>few|TRBJ2-1|TRBV4-3|TRBD2
TGCGCCAGCAGCCACGGACTAGCGGGAGGTGAGCAGTTCTTC
CASSHGLAGGEQFF
>few|TRBJ2-1|TRBV29-1|NA
TGCAGCGTTAGGGGGCGGGAGTCAGGCGATGAGCAGTTCTTC
CSVRGRESGDEQFF
>few|TRBJ1-2|TRBV2|TRBD1
TGTGCCACTACCCCCGGGACAGGGGGAGGCTACACCTTC
CATTPGTGGGYTF
>NA|TRBJ2-3|TRBV5-1|NA
TGCGCCAGCAATCTCAGGGCAACTAGCACAGATACGCAGTATTTT
CASNLRATSTDTQYF
>few|TRBJ2-3|TRBV28|NA
TGTGCCAGCAGTTCTGCCCTCGGGACTGATGGGTGGGTCACAGATACGCAGTATTTT
CASSSALGTDGWVTDTQYF
>NA|TRBJ2-1|TRBV21-1|NA
TGTGCCAGCAGCAAAGGGGATATTACTCTAGCGGAGACCTTC
CASSKGDITLAETF
>few|TRBJ2-1|TRBV29-1|NA
TGCAGCGTTGGCGGAACCTACGATGAGCAGTTCTTC
CSVGGTYDEQFF
>few|TRBJ2-2|TRBV9|TRBD2
TGTGCCAGCAGCGTAGAGCTAGCGGGATATTCCGGGGAGCTGTTTTTT
CASSVELAGYSGELFF
>few|TRBJ2-3|TRBV30|TRBD2
TGTGCCTGGAGTATAAGCGGGAGAGGGGAAGATACGCAGTATTTT
CAWSISGRGEDTQYF
>few|TRBJ2-1|TRBV7-8|TRBD2
TGTGCCAGCAGCTTAGAAAGACTAGCGGGAGATGAGCAGTTCTTC
CASSLERLAGDEQFF
>NA|TRBJ2-7|TRBV19|TRBD2
TGTGCGAGCGGGAGTGGGATTTACGAGCAGTACTTC
CASGSGIYEQYF
>few|TRBJ2-7|TRBV5-1|NA
TGCGCCAGCAGCTTGGAGGCGTTTACCCCCTACGAGCAGTACTTC
CASSLEAFTPYEQYF
>NA|TRBJ2-7|TRBV4-2|NA
TGTGCCAGCGCGGAACCCAGCTCCTACGAGCAGTACTTC
CASAEPSSYEQYF
>few|TRBJ2-3|TRBV28|NA
TGTGCCAGCAGTTTAACGGGCGTTGGGACTCCTCGAAGAACGCAGTATTTT
CASSLTGVGTPRRTQYF
>NA|TRBJ2-3|TRBV19|TRBD1
TGTGCCAGTAAGGGACAGACCACAGATACGCAGTATTTT
CASKGQTTDTQYF
>few|TRBJ2-3|TRBV29-1|TRBD2
TGCAGCGTTGAGGGAGCGGGAGGGAGCACAGATACGCAGTATTTT
CSVEGAGGSTDTQYF